These 2 T cell receptor beta chains share one sample of origin, sequenced in a study of Ad26.COV2.S vaccination and SARS-CoV-2 variants. The treatment: 19 received Ad26.COV2.S at low or high dose, single or two shots; about 5 received placebo; per-sample allocation not given. Specimen acquisition occurred on day 63 following the initial vaccine or placebo injection. Only in-frame clones appear in the TCRdb table, and some are missing; sequencing was by immunoSEQ multiplex PCR. This sample has 300,000 to 400,000 clones, with around 90% found just once. Sequencing used peripheral blood, obtained in a trial of Ad26.COV2.S vaccine versus placebo. Every receptor here comes from a person aged 18-60 years who received the Ad26.COV2.S COVID-19 vaccine or a placebo.

The count of this clone is one. This chain joins TRBV6-5 and TRBJ1-2; D is unclear. Deletions cut 7 bases from V and 2 bases from J, with 11 bases between. Germline V gene lookup returns CDR1 MNHEY and CDR2 SVGAGI. This CDR3 region has 13 residues. CDR3 nucleotides: TGTGCCAGCACTCCTTTCGAGAACTATGGCTACACCTTC. Its translation: CASTPFENYGYTF.

The chain has TRBV6-1 and TRBJ1-2; 10 bases fit TRBD1. CDR3 size: 16 residues. Germline CDR1 and CDR2: MNHNS and SASEGT. Losses at the gene ends were 3 bases for V and 2 bases for J; bases not matched to a gene: 6. The CDR3: CASSEEGQGWNYGYTF. The CDR3 bases are TGTGCCAGCAGTGAGGAGGGACAGGGGTGGAACTATGGCTACACCTTC.